The 12 T cell receptor beta chains presented below share a single source sample, sequenced in a study of cytomegalovirus exposure and HLA in healthy donors. PCR amplification relied on 60 Vbeta primers (plus 13 Jbeta primers). The table came from immunoSEQ multiplex PCR; TCRdb's copy has only in-frame clones and leaves some out. The table has around 65,000 clones, just under 80% seen once; the top ten hold about 4.7%. The sample taken for sequencing was PBMCs. These receptor sequences come from a woman aged 25 to 39 in good health and CMV-seronegative.

V gene TRBV6-5 combines with J gene TRBJ2-7; tentative D call: TRBD1 (6 bases). CDR1 MNHEY and CDR2 SVGAGI come from the germline V gene. Trimming stripped 4 bases from V and 3 bases from J, with 19 bases between. The CDR3 sequence is 16 residues long. The CDR3 DNA reads as TGTGCCAGCAGTTTCTCCCCGGGACAAGTAAGCTACGAGCAGTACTTC. Protein sequence: CASSFSPGQVSYEQYF.

The chain combines TRBV5-4 with TRBJ2-5; TRBD1 is a possible D gene (5 bases). The CDR3 spans 15 residues. The germline V gene encodes CDR1 SGHNT and CDR2 YYREEE (reference sequence). Trimming cost V 0 bases and J 4 bases, with 13 bases left between them. The CDR3 bases are TGTGCCAGCAGCTTGGCCGGCCAGGGATTAGAGACCCAGTACTTC. It encodes CASSLAGQGLETQYF.

The genes are TRBV29-1 and TRBJ1-1; possible D gene TRBD1, 5 bases. V lost 4 bases, J lost 5 bases, and 11 bases lay in between. The germline V gene encodes CDR1 SQVTM and CDR2 ANQGSEA. The CDR3 contains 12 residues. The CDR3 DNA sequence: TGCAGCGTTGTCCCGGGGGGAACTGAAGCTTTCTTT. Translating gives CSVVPGGTEAFF.

This chain joins TRBV6-1 and TRBJ1-5; 7 nucleotides line up with TRBD1. Trimming took 6 bases from V and 4 from J; bases not matched to a gene: 3. Per the germline V gene, CDR1 is MNHNS and CDR2 is SASEGT. This CDR3 is built from 13 residues. The CDR3 nucleotides read TGTGCCAGCAGCGACAGGGAAAATCAGCCCCAGCATTTT. Its translation: CASSDRENQPQHF.

Only a few counts were recorded for this clone. The chain joins TRBV19 to TRBJ2-1, with TRBD1 matching 9 bases. This CDR3 is built from 14 residues. The germline gives CDR1 LNHDA, CDR2 SQIVND (reference sequence). V was pared by 3 bases and J by 6 bases, with 3 bases of the junction left unmatched. CDR3 region: CASSIGTGTNEQFF. DNA for the CDR3: TGTGCCAGTAGTATTGGGACAGGGACCAATGAGCAGTTCTTC.

This clone was detected once. CDR3 coding DNA: TGCGCCAGCAGCTTGGCCCCCACCAGCGGGGGGACCTACTACGAGCAGTACTTC. Its translation is CASSLAPTSGGTYYEQYF. This chain links TRBV5-1 with TRBJ2-7, with 9 positions matching TRBD2. Trimming took 0 bases from V and 3 from J; bases not matched to a gene: 13. Germline V lookup: CDR1 SGHRS, CDR2 YFSETQ. The CDR3 runs to 18 residues.

The rearrangement links TRBV6-1 to TRBJ1-4, with 8 bases fitting TRBD1. J lost 8 bases, V lost 7 bases, and 12 bases had no gene match. Germline V gives CDR1 MNHNS, CDR2 SASEGT. The CDR3 is made up of 15 amino acids. This chain's CDR3 is CASIRLQGAFEKLFF. The CDR3 DNA reads as TGTGCCAGCATAAGGCTTCAGGGGGCTTTCGAAAAACTGTTTTTT.

This chain links TRBV11-2 with TRBJ1-3; no clear D. V gave up 5 bases and J gave up 0 bases, with 8 bases separating them. There are 14 residues in the CDR3. The germline V gene encodes CDR1 SGHAT and CDR2 FQNNGV. The CDR3 sequence is CASSATYSGNTIYF. As DNA, the CDR3 is TGTGCCAGCAGCGCTACCTACTCTGGAAACACCATATATTTT.

The gene calls are TRBV10-2 and TRBJ1-1; D possibly corresponds to TRBD1 (5 bases). This CDR3 is built from 15 residues. V was clipped by 6 bases and J by 2 bases, with 16 bases between them. Germline V lookup: CDR1 WSHSY, CDR2 SAAADI. The CDR3 DNA follows: TGCGCCAGCAGGGCTTCACTTCAGGGTAACACTGAAGCTTTCTTT. Translation gives CASRASLQGNTEAFF.

V gene TRBV7-2 combines with J gene TRBJ1-3, with no clear D. Trimming removed 5 bases from V and 4 bases from J, with 15 bases in between. The CDR3 spans 15 residues. Germline V gene sequence: CDR1 SGHTA, CDR2 FQGNSA. The CDR3 region is CASSQHGQAGNTIYF. DNA of the CDR3: TGTGCCAGCAGCCAGCATGGGCAGGCAGGAAACACCATATATTTT.

CDR3 sequence (DNA): TGTGCCAGCAGTGATTCTAGCGGAGGCACAGATACGCAGTATTTT. As protein: CASSDSSGGTDTQYF. The chain couples TRBV6-4 to TRBJ2-3; 7 nucleotides line up with TRBD2. This CDR3 contains 15 residues. J lost 1 base, V lost 3 bases, and 4 bases had no gene match. Germline assignment: CDR1 MRHNA and CDR2 SNTAGT.

This chain uses TRBV6-6 with TRBJ2-7, with a tentative D call TRBD1 (6 bases). The germline gives CDR1 MNHNY, CDR2 SVGAGI (reference sequence). V was clipped by 11 bases and J by 2 bases, with 10 bases between them. The CDR3 runs to 11 residues. The CDR3, as DNA: TGTGCCGCCGGACAGACCTACGAGCAGTACTTC. It is translated as CAAGQTYEQYF.